This T cell receptor (beta chain) was observed in a study of T cells in Graves' hyperthyroidism and ophthalmopathy (dated by TCRdb to about 2019). As for the study more broadly: Peripheral blood was collected at initial diagnosis, before any treatment. TCR V-J signatures able to tell the groups apart were searched for in a discovery cohort of about a hundred patients, of whom over 40 had Graves' ophthalmopathy and roughly 58 had stable Graves' hyperthyroidism. An independent validation cohort of around 20 hyperthyroidism patients and about 16 patients who later progressed to ophthalmopathy tested prospective prediction of ophthalmopathy. The 95 to 100 discovery patients were randomly divided into training and test sets at a 7:3 ratio. In addition, the study compared T-cell repertoires in thyroid tissue and in blood from five to seven Graves' hyperthyroidism patients. Once sampling was done, hyperthyroidism patients were given methimazole at a starting dose of 30 mg daily, whereas ophthalmopathy patients were given high-dose intravenous methylprednisolone. According to the paper, TCR Vbeta CDR3 sequencing was carried out on around 140 peripheral blood samples, which came from approximately 41 ophthalmopathy, around 74 hyperthyroidism and approximately 17 progressor patients.

Cut back by 3 bases and 5 bases, the V and J ends lie 19 bases apart. The germline V gene (reference sequence) yields DFQATT for CDR1 and SNEGSKA for CDR2. From cysteine to phenylalanine, the CDR3 is 15 amino acids long. CDR3 DNA only is kept here, 45 bases in frame from base 1. Ophthalmopathy patients had moderately to severely active disease, Clinical Activity Score of at least 3, NOSPECS grade of at least 4, and duration under 3 months. Exclusion was applied to patients with uncontrolled infections, other autoimmune diseases, pregnancy or lactation. Diagnoses were based on clinical symptoms, serum thyroxine and TRAb, thyroid ultrasound and orbital computed tomography. Ficoll-Paque density gradient centrifugation was used to isolate PBMCs from around 10 ml of fresh peripheral blood. Trizol reagent was used to extract total RNA, and RNA quality was then checked on an Agilent 2100 Bioanalyzer. This clonotype occurred a few times. Its antigen target is currently unknown. No qualities accompany the bases; no much larger clone lies one base away.

The full study reports these points: A 13 V-J signature model separated ophthalmopathy from stable hyperthyroidism, with about 90% sensitivity and 81.08% specificity in cross-validation and 80%/75% in testing. Most expanded thyroid clonotypes (frequency above 0.001) were also detected in blood, suggesting blood repertoires may reflect thyroid immune responses. Sample size was not statistically predetermined, and blinding of investigators to group allocation was not performed. During validation, the model predicted progression to ophthalmopathy a median of about 5.9 months ahead of onset, with around 71% sensitivity and roughly 72% specificity.

The TCR beta CDR3 regions were amplified from the RNA transcripts. A first-round RT-PCR of the TCR CDR3 used the HTBI primer set with the Qiagen OneStep RT-PCR kit. The libraries were constructed in a second round of multiplex PCR and then size-selected and purified. Sequencing of the libraries was done on an Illumina HiSeq2000 using paired-end 100 bp reads. Under the source paper's analysis protocol: SOAPnuke was used to process the raw data, removing reads that contained adapters or uncalled bases, had a mean Phred below 15, or lacked an exact match to the constant primer or identifier. COPE v1.2.5 was used to merge the high-quality paired reads, and each unique nucleotide sequence was defined as a clonotype. MiTCR v1.1 was used to align the clonotypes against IMGT TRBV, TRBD and TRBJ reference segments. Analysis was restricted to V-J combinations with a frequency above 0.0001, which covered roughly 99% of repertoires. The TCS score was defined as F50 (clonal expansion) divided by E x V (chaos), with BLOSUM62-based TCRdist calculated between CDR3 peptides within each V-J. Welch's t-statistics and random forest reduced approximately 520 V-J features to 13, which were used in a naive Bayes classifier (R e1071). TCRdb trimmed public reads at Q25 via fastp, called clones via MiXCR and kept in-frame beta chains. Each entry is one CDR3 protein sequence, shown with its most common DNA and genes. Here the V and J calls rest on TCRdb's processing, not on the authors' analysis. The sample data list 500,000 to 600,000 distinct CDR3 sequences, and 15% to 20% of these were observed just once. The top ten hold about 45% of the sample.

The V and J segments used are TRBV20-1 and TRBJ2-5, with the D call perhaps TRBD1 or TRBD2, each one matching 6 bases. The clonotype originates from a man aged 40-55 years with Graves' ophthalmopathy. What was sequenced was blood. The DNA sequence is given as TGCAGTGCTAGGGCACAGGGAGGACTTCCGGAGACCCAGTACTTC. It is translated as CSARAQGGLPETQYF.